The 2 T cell receptor beta chains given below trace back to one sample, sequenced in a study of T cell responses to AZD1222 COVID-19 vaccine. Method: immunoSEQ multiplex PCR; TCRdb's copy keeps in-frame clones and lacks some. The table lists about 160,000 clones, around nine tenths of them singletons, with more than 5.5% in the top ten. The specimen was peripheral blood, collected on day 0 of AZD1222 vaccination. These receptors were obtained from an adult in good health.

The chain joins TRBV4-1 to TRBJ1-3; no clear D. Germline CDR1 reads MGHRA; CDR2 reads YSYEKL. The CDR3 contains 14 residues. The ends were cut back, 7 bases at V and 4 bases at J, with 14 bases in the middle. CDR3 sequence (DNA): TGCGCCAGCACGCTCGTGGGCTCCGGAAACACCATATATTTT. It yields the protein CASTLVGSGNTIYF.

This chain connects TRBV7-9 to TRBJ2-1; 8 bases fit TRBD2. From germline, CDR1 is SEHNR and CDR2 FQNEAQ (reference sequence). Germline trimming cut 5 bases from V and 8 bases from J; bases unmatched to any gene: 11. The CDR3 sequence is 15 residues long. CDR3 protein: CASSPRTGLAHEQFF. In nucleotides, the CDR3 is TGTGCCAGCAGCCCTCGAACCGGACTAGCACATGAGCAGTTCTTC.